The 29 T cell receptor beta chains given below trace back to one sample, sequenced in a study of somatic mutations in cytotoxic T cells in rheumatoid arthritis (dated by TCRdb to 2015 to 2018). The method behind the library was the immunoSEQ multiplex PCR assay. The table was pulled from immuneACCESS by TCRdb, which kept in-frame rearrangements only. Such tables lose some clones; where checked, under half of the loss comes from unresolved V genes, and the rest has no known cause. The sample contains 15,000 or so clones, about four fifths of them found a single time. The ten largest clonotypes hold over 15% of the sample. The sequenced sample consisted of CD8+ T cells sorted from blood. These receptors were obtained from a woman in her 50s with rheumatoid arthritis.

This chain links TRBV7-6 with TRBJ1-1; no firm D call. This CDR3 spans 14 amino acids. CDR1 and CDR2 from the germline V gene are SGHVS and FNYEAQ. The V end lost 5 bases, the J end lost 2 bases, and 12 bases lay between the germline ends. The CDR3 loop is CASSPEHINTEAFF. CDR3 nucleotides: TGTGCCAGCAGCCCGGAACATATTAACACTGAAGCTTTCTTT.

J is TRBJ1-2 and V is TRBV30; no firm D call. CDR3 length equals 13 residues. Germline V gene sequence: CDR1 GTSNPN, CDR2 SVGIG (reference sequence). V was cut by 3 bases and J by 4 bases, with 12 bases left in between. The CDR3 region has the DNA TGTGCCTGGAGACAGAGCTATCTCTATGGCTACACCTTC. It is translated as CAWRQSYLYGYTF.

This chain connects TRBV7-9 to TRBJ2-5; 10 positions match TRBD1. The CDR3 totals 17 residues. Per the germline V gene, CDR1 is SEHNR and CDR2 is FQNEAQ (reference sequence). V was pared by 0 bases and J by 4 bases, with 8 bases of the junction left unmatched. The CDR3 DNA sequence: TGTGCCAGCAGCTTAGCGGGGACAGGGGCGAAGTTAGAGACCCAGTACTTC. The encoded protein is CASSLAGTGAKLETQYF.

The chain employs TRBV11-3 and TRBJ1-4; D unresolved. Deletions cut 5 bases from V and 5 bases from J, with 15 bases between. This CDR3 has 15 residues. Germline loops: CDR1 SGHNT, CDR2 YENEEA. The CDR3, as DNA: TGTGCCAGCAGCCCCCGACCGGGCGGAAATGAAAAACTGTTTTTT. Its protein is CASSPRPGGNEKLFF. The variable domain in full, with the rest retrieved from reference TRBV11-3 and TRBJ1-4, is EAGVVQSPRYKIIEKKQPVAFWCNPISGHNTLYWYLQNLGQGPELLIRYENEEAVDDSQLPKDRFSAERLKGVDSTLKIQPAELGDSAVYLCASSPRPGGNEKLFFGSGTQLSVL.

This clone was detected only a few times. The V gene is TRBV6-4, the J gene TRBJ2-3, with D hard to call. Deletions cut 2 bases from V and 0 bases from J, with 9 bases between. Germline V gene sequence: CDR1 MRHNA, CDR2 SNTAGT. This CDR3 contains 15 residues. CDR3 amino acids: CASSDGSDSTDTQYF. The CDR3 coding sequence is TGTGCCAGCAGTGACGGGTCCGATAGCACAGATACGCAGTATTTT.

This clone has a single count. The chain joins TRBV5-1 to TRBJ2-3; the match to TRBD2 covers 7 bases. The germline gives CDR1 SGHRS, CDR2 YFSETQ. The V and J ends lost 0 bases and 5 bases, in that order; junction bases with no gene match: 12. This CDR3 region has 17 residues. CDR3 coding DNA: TGCGCCAGCAGCTTGGCCGCAGCGGGGTCAACCAGAGATACGCAGTATTTT. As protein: CASSLAAAGSTRDTQYF.

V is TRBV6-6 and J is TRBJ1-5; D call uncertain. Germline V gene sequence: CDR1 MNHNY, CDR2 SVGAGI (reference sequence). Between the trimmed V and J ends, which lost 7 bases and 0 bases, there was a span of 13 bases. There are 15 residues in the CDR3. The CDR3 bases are TGTGCCAGCAACCTTTGGGGAGATAGCAATCAGCCCCAGCATTTT. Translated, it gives CASNLWGDSNQPQHF.

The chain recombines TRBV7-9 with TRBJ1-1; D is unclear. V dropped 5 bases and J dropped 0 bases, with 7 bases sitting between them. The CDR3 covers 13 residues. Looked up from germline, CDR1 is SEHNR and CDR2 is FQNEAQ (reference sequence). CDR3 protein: CASSLQLNTEAFF. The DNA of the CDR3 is TGTGCCAGCAGCCTCCAGCTGAACACTGAAGCTTTCTTT.

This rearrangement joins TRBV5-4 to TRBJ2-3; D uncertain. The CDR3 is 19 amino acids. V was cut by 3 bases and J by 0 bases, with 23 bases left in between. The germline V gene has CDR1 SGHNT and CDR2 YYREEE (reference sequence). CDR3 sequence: CASSYPETSGRASTDTQYF. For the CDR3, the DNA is TGTGCCAGCAGCTACCCGGAAACTTCTGGACGTGCTAGCACAGATACGCAGTATTTT. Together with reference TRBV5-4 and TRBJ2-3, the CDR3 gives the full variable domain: ETGVTQSPTHLIKTRGQQVTLRCSSQSGHNTVSWYQQALGQGPQFIFQYYREEENGRGNFPPRFSGLQFPNYSSELNVNALELDDSALYLCASSYPETSGRASTDTQYFGPGTRLTVL.

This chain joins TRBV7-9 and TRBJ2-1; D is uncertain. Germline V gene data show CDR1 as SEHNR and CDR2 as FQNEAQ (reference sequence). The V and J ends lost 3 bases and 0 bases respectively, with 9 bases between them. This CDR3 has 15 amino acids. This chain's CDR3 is CASSLGAISYNEQFF. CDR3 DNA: TGTGCCAGCAGCTTGGGTGCGATCTCCTACAATGAGCAGTTCTTC.

The CDR3 coding sequence is TGTGCCAGCAGCCCCTGGGCGAAAGGAAACACCATATATTTT. Translated, it gives CASSPWAKGNTIYF. The V call is TRBV11-2, the J call TRBJ1-3; D remains unclear. The germline V gene encodes CDR1 SGHAT and CDR2 FQNNGV. Trimming shortened V by 5 bases and J by 4 bases, and 12 bases separated the two germline ends. The CDR3 length is 14 residues.

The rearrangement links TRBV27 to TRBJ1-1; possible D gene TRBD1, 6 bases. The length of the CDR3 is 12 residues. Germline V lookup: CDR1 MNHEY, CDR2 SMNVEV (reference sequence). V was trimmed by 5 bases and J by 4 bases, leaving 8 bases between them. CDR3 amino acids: CASSRGGTEAFF. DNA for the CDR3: TGTGCCAGCAGTCGAGGGGGCACTGAAGCTTTCTTT.

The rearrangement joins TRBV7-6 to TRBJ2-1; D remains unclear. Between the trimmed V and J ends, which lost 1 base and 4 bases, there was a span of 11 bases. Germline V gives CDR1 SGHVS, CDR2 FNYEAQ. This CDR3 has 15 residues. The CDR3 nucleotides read TGTGCCAGCAGCTTAGATGAGAAGAAATACAATGAGCAGTTCTTC. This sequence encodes CASSLDEKKYNEQFF.

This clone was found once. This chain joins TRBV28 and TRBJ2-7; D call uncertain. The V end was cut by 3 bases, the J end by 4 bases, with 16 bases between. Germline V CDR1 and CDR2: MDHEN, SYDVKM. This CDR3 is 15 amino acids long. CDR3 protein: CASSFFRPSGYEQYF. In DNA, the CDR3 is TGTGCCAGCAGTTTTTTCCGGCCTTCCGGATACGAGCAGTACTTC.

The chain's CDR3 is CASSLELRRGGAYEQYF. Written as DNA, the CDR3 is TGTGCCAGCAGCTTAGAACTTCGGCGAGGGGGGGCTTACGAGCAGTACTTC. The genes are TRBV13 and TRBJ2-7, with D perhaps TRBD2 (7 bases). CDR3 size: 17 residues. The V end was cut by 1 base, the J end by 4 bases, with 20 bases between. Germline V gene sequence: CDR1 PRHDT, CDR2 FYEKMQ (reference sequence).

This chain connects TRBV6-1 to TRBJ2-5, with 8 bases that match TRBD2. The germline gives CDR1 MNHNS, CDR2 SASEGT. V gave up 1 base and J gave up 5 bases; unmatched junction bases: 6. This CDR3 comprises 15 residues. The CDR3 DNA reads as TGTGCCAGCAGTGAAGGCGCGGGAGGAGGGGAGACCCAGTACTTC. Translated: CASSEGAGGGETQYF.

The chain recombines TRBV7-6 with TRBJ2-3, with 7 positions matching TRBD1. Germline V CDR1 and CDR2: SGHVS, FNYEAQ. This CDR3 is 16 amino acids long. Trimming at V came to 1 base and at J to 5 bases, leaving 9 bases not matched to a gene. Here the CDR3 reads CASSLEGAQNGDTQYF. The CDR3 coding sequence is TGTGCCAGCAGCTTAGAGGGGGCACAGAATGGAGATACGCAGTATTTT.

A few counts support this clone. The CDR3 DNA sequence: TGCAGCGTCGAAAACCGGGACTGGAACACTGAAGCTTTCTTT. This codes for CSVENRDWNTEAFF. V is TRBV29-1 and J is TRBJ1-1; weak D call: TRBD1 (5 bases). Trimming removed 6 bases from V and 1 base from J, with 15 bases in between. CDR1 and CDR2 from the germline V gene are SQVTM and ANQGSEA. The CDR3 sequence is 14 residues long. Based on the CDR3 plus reference TRBV29-1 and TRBJ1-1, the full variable domain is SAVISQKPSRDICQRGTSLTIQCQVDSQVTMMFWYRQQPGQSLTLIATANQGSEATYESGFVIDKFPISRPNLTFSTLTVSNMSPEDSSIYLCSVENRDWNTEAFFGQGTRLTVV.

Here the CDR3 DNA reads TGCGCCAGCAGCATCGACAGGGGTCCTGGAAACACCATATATTTT. Protein: CASSIDRGPGNTIYF. This chain joins TRBV5-1 and TRBJ1-3, with 8 bases identical to TRBD1. Germline V gene lookup returns CDR1 SGHRS and CDR2 YFSETQ. CDR3 length equals 15 residues. J was trimmed by 2 bases and V by 4 bases; bases with no gene match: 5.

CDR3 sequence (DNA): TGTGCCAGCAGGGCAGGGGGCGCAAGGGAGACCCAGTACTTC. This encodes CASRAGGARETQYF. This chain uses TRBV28 with TRBJ2-5, with 8 bases lining up with TRBD1. Trimming at V came to 6 bases and at J to 5 bases, leaving 8 bases not matched to a gene. This CDR3 is 14 amino acids long. Germline-derived CDR1 and CDR2 are MDHEN and SYDVKM.

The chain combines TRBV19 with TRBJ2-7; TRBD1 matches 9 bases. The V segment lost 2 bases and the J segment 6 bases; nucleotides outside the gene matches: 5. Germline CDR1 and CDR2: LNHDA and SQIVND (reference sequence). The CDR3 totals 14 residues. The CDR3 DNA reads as TGTGCCAGTAGTATACGACAGGGGGGTTCCGAGCAGTACTTC. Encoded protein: CASSIRQGGSEQYF. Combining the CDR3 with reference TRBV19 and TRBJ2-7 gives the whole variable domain DGGITQSPKYLFRKEGQNVTLSCEQNLNHDAMYWYRQDPGQGLRLIYYSQIVNDFQKGDIAEGYSVSREKKESFPLTVTSAQKNPTAFYLCASSIRQGGSEQYFGPGTRLTVT.

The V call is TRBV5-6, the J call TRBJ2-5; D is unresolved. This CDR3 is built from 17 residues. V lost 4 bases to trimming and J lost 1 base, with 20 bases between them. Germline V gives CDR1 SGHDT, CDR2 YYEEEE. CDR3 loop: CASSLRTLGFGQETQYF. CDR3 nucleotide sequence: TGTGCCAGCAGCCTAAGGACGTTGGGCTTCGGCCAAGAGACCCAGTACTTC.

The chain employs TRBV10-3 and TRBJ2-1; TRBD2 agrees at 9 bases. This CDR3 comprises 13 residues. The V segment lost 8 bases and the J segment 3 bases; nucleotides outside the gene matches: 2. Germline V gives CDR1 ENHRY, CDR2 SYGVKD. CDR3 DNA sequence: TGTGCCATCTTAGCGGGGGACTACAATGAGCAGTTCTTC. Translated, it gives CAILAGDYNEQFF.

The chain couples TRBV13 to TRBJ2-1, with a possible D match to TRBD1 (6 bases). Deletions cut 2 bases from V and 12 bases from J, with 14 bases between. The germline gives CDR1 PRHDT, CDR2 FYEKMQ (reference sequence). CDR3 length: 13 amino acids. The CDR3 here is CASSLSNRDGQFF. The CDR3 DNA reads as TGTGCCAGCAGCTTATCAAACAGGGACGGGCAGTTCTTC.

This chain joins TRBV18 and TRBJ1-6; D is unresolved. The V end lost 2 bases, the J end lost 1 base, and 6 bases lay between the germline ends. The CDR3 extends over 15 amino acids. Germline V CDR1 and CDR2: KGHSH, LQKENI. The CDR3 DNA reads TGTGCCAGCTCACCAAAGGAGTCCTATAATTCACCCCTCCACTTT. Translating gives CASSPKESYNSPLHF.

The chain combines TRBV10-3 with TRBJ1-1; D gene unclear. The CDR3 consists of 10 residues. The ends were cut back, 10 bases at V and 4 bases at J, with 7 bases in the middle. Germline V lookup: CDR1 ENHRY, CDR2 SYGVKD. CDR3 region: CATLGTEAFF. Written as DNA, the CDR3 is TGTGCCACCCTTGGCACTGAAGCTTTCTTT.

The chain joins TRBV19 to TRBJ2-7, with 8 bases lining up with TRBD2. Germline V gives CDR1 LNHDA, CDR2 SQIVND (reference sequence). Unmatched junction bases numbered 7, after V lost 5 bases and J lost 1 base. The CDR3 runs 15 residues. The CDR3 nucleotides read TGTGCCAGTAGTGCCGCCGGGGGGGGGTCCTACGAGCAGTACTTC. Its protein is CASSAAGGGSYEQYF.

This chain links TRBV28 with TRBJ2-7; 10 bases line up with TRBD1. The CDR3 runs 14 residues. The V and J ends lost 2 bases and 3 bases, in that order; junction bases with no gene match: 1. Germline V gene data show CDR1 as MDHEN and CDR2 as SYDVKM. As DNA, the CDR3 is TGTGCCAGCAGTTTAGGGACAGGGGTCTACGAGCAGTACTTC. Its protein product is CASSLGTGVYEQYF. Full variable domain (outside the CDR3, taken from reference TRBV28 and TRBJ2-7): DVKVTQSSRYLVKRTGEKVFLECVQDMDHENMFWYRQDPGLGLRLIYFSYDVKMKEKGDIPEGYSVSREKKERFSLILESASTNQTSMYLCASSLGTGVYEQYFGPGTRLTVT.

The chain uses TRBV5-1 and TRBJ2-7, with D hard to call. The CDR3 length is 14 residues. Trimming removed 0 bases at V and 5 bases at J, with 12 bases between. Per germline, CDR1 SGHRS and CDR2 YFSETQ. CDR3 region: CASSLGRRTDEQYF. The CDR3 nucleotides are TGCGCCAGCAGCTTGGGGCGACGCACAGACGAGCAGTACTTC. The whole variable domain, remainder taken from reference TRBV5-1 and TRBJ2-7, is KAGVTQTPRYLIKTRGQQVTLSCSPISGHRSVSWYQQTPGQGLQFLFEYFSETQRNKGNFPGRFSGRQFSNSRSEMNVSTLELGDSALYLCASSLGRRTDEQYFGPGTRLTVT.